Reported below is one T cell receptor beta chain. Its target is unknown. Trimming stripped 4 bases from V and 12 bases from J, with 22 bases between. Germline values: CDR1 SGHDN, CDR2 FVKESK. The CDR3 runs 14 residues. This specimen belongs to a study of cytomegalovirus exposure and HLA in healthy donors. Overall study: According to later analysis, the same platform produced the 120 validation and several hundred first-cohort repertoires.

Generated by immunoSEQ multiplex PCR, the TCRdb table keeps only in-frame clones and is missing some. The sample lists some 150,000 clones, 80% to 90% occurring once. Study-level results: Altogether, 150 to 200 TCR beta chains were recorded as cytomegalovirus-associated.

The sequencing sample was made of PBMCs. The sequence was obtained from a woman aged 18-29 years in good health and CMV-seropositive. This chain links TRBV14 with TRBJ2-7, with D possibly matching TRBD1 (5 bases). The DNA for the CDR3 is TGTGCCAGCAGCCTGAACTGGGGCGCTTCGGGCGCGTACTTC. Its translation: CASSLNWGASGAYF.